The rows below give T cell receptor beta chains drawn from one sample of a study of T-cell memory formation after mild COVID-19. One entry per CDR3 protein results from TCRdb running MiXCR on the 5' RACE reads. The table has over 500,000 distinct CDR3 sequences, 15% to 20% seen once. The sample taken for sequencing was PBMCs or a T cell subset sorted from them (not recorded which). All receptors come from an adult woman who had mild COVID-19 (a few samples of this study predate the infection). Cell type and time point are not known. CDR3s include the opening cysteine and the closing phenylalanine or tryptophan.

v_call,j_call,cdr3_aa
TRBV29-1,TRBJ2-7,CSVGSAGGYEQYF
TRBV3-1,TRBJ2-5,CASSQDQVGSGETQYF
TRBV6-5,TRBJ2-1,CASSYSTVPPYNEQFF
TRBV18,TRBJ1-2,CASSPYSEDGYTF
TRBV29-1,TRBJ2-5,CSVGRDRWQETQYF
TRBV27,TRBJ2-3,CASSFHIGGGKSSTDTQYF
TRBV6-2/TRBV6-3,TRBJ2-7,CASSTSGPLWYF
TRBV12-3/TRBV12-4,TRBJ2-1,CASSRGDEQFF
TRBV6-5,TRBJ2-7,CASRLGTALAGEQYF
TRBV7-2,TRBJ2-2,CASTVAGGRADTGELFF
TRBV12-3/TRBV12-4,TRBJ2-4,CASTRGIQNIQYF
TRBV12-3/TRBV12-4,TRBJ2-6,CASSLLGFKSGANVLTF
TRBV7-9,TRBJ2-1,CASSLGLALGTNSEQFF
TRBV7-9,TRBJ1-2,CASSLLSFVGGYTF
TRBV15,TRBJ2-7,CATSRDRGDYEQYF
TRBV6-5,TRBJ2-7,CASSLGGAPSYEQYF
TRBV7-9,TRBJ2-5,CASSERTGGRGTQYF
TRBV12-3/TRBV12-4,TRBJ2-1,CASSKLADNEQFF
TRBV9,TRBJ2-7,CASSVGTSGVYEQYF
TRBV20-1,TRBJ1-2,CSARTPIYGYTF
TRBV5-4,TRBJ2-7,CASRPTLTGNYEQYF
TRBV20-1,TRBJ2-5,CSARDLEGWETQYF
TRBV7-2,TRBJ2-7,CASSQGLAGGTDLTYEQYF
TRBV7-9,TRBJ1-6,CASSHKGGSSYNSPLHF
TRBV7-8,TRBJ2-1,CASSLEGSGSVEQFF
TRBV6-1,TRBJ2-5,CASSGTPQETQYF
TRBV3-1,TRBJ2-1,CASSHLSTGDEQFF
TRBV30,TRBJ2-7,CAWSVRGVGSYEQYF
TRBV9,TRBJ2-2,CASSAIGTGWPGELFF
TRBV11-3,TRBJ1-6,CASSLDGKLNSPLHF
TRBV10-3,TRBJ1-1,CASKGGMNTEAFF
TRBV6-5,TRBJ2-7,CASRTSGGFSYEQYF
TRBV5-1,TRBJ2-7,CASSSQNYEQYF
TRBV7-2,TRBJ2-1,CASSRRVEGQFF
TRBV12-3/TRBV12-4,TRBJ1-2,CASSFRDRVFYGYTF
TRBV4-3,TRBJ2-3,CASSQPSGADTQYF
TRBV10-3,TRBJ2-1,CAIRTDRGQLSEQFF
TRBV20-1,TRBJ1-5,CSARDLDSTGNQPQHF
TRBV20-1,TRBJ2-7,CSAPGTGIYEQYF
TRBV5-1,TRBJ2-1,CASSLRQASSYNEQFF
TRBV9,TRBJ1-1,CASSAVVGGTEAFF
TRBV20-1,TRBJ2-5,CSASRWGASRGETQYF
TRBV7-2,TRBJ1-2,CASSLVGRSLGGYTF
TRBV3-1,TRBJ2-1,CASSQDLSGGSYNEQFF
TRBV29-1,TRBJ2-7,CSVERFTRFGNEQYF
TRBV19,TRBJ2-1,CASSIQGNEQFF
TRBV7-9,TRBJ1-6,CASSLAGYNSPLHF
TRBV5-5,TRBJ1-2,CASSLVPDRESRRTF
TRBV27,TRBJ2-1,CASSLSIEGIRSYNEQFF
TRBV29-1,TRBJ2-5,CSAKGGDETQYF
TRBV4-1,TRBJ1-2,CASSQDTEYYGYTF
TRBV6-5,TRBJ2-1,CASSPSGSVANEQFF
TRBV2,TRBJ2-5,CASSEAWGTVKGQETQYF
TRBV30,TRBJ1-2,CAWSSTGPYDGYTF
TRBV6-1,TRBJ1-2,CASRNPGRHYGYTF
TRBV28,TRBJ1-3,CASSCPQCTIYF
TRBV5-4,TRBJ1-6,CASNEGVRGSPLHF
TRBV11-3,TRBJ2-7,CASSPFNGRVSSYEQYF
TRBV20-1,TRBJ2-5,CSARVRGQGKETQYF
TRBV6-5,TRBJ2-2,CASSYSTSGRRTGELFF